A single sample gave rise to the 32 T cell receptor beta chains below, sequenced in a study of blood T cells in healthy people across ages. It was with a sample-barcoded 5' primer and a J-beta primer mix that a second PCR of roughly 6 to 11 cycles was run. TCRdb fed the 5' RACE reads into MiXCR, producing one record per CDR3 protein. The sample records hundreds of thousands of distinct CDR3 sequences, roughly 44% being singletons. Source material: blood. Receptor source: a man aged 55 to 70 in good health.

In this sample, this clonotype turned up many times. The rearrangement uses TRBV12-3 or TRBV12-4 and TRBJ2-5, with a weak D call TRBD1 (7 bases). The ends were cut back, 3 bases at V and 3 bases at J, with 11 bases in the middle. The CDR3 length is 14 residues. For the CDR3, the DNA is TGTGCCAGCAGTTTCCAGGGGGGTAAAGAGACCCAGTACTTC. Translating gives CASSFQGGKETQYF.

For this clonotype: A read error may explain this, as a much larger clone is one base away. The chain links TRBV6-2 or TRBV6-3 to TRBJ2-6, with D perhaps TRBD1 (5 bases). Germline V gene lookup returns CDR1 MNHEY and CDR2 SVGEGT. Trimming removed 6 bases at V and 0 bases at J, with 15 bases between. CDR3 length: 17 amino acids. The CDR3 protein is CASRRQIGSSGANVLTF. CDR3 DNA sequence: TGTGCCAGCAGAAGACAGATTGGTAGCTCTGGGGCCAACGTCCTGACTTTC.

The chain has TRBV30 and TRBJ2-7, with 9 bases matching TRBD1. The junction had 5 bases not matched to a gene; V was cut back by 4 bases and J by 1 base. CDR1 and CDR2 from the germline V gene are GTSNPN and SVGIG (reference sequence). This CDR3 is 14 amino acids long. In DNA, the CDR3 is TGTGCCTGGACCCGGACAGGGGAGTCCTACGAGCAGTACTTC. It is translated as CAWTRTGESYEQYF.

The chain is built from TRBV7-9 and TRBJ2-1; 7 bases match TRBD2. Germline CDR1 and CDR2: SEHNR and FQNEAQ (reference sequence). This CDR3 is built from 14 residues. The trim removed 1 base at V and 8 bases at J, leaving 5 bases unmatched. CDR3 bases: TGTGCCAGCAGCTTAGTGGGCGGGGGTGATGAGCAGTTCTTC. Translated: CASSLVGGGDEQFF.

This clonotype was observed a handful of times. The CDR3 protein is CASSFSNPGRNYGYTF. CDR3 DNA: TGTGCCAGCAGTTTTTCTAACCCGGGACGGAACTATGGCTACACCTTC. The V and J genes are TRBV27 and TRBJ1-2, with D perhaps TRBD1 (5 bases). V lost 3 bases and J 2 bases, leaving 16 bases between the germline ends. There are 16 residues in the CDR3. The V gene's germline CDR1 is MNHEY and CDR2 SMNVEV (reference sequence).

J is TRBJ2-1 and V is TRBV9; D is ambiguous. V gave up 4 bases and J gave up 5 bases, with 13 bases separating them. The length of the CDR3 is 14 residues. Germline V gene data show CDR1 as SGDLS and CDR2 as YYNGEE. The CDR3 DNA reads TGTGCCAGCAGCCCAAGTGGTCGAAACAATGAGCAGTTCTTC. Protein product: CASSPSGRNNEQFF.

This clonotype was counted a few times. V is TRBV25-1 and J is TRBJ2-1; 7 bases align to TRBD1. Germline V gene data show CDR1 as MGHDK and CDR2 as SYGVNS. CDR3 length equals 13 residues. Germline trimming cut 2 bases from V and 6 bases from J; bases unmatched to any gene: 1. The CDR3 reads CASSEQGVNEQFF. DNA for the CDR3: TGTGCCAGCAGTGAACAGGGGGTCAATGAGCAGTTCTTC.

This clonotype showed up many times. The V and J genes are TRBV7-2 and TRBJ2-5; D gene unclear. The CDR3 sequence is 13 residues long. Per germline, CDR1 SGHTA and CDR2 FQGNSA. The V end was cut by 1 base, the J end by 0 bases, with 3 bases between. Here the CDR3 reads CASSLGYQETQYF. CDR3 nucleotide sequence: TGTGCCAGCAGCTTAGGTTACCAAGAGACCCAGTACTTC.

Many counts were recorded for this clonotype. V gene TRBV7-8 combines with J gene TRBJ2-7; 11 bases map to TRBD1. Unmatched junction bases numbered 10, after V lost 2 bases and J lost 7 bases. Germline-derived CDR1 and CDR2 are SGHVS and FQNEAQ. The CDR3 extends over 16 amino acids. CDR3 nucleotides: TGTGCCAGCAGCTTATACTCCGGGACAGGGGGTCGGGAGCAGTACTTC. It codes for CASSLYSGTGGREQYF.

The chain carries TRBV7-8 and TRBJ2-6, with TRBD2 matching 10 bases. V was pared by 4 bases and J by 0 bases, with 12 bases of the junction left unmatched. Germline V CDR1 and CDR2: SGHVS, FQNEAQ. This CDR3 region has 20 residues. CDR3 nucleotides: TGTGCCAGCAGCTCCTCCCTGACGACTAGCGGGTACTCTGGGGCCAACGTCCTGACTTTC. Amino acid sequence: CASSSSLTTSGYSGANVLTF.

This clonotype came up a few times. V and J are TRBV7-2 and TRBJ2-1; D unclear. This CDR3 is 14 amino acids long. V was shortened by 5 bases and J by 6 bases, with 14 bases between the two germline ends. Germline values: CDR1 SGHTA, CDR2 FQGNSA. The CDR3 region has the DNA TGTGCCAGCAGCCTTATCCGGGCCTCCAATGAGCAGTTCTTC. Amino acid sequence: CASSLIRASNEQFF.

This clonotype was seen repeatedly, ten times or more. The rearrangement joins TRBV6-5 to TRBJ1-5; the D gene is possibly TRBD1 (6 bases). Between the trimmed V and J ends, which lost 6 bases and 4 bases, there was a span of 10 bases. CDR3 length: 13 residues. Per germline, CDR1 MNHEY and CDR2 SVGAGI. CDR3 residues: CASRLRGNQPQHF. The CDR3 coding sequence is TGTGCCAGCAGACTCAGGGGTAATCAGCCCCAGCATTTT.

This clonotype has a handful of counts. The chain carries TRBV10-3 and TRBJ2-5, with 13 nucleotides matching TRBD2. The CDR3 is 14 residues long. The V gene end was trimmed by 10 bases and the J gene end by 4 bases; junction bases not matched to a gene: 6. The germline V gene encodes CDR1 ENHRY and CDR2 SYGVKD. The CDR3 coding sequence is TGTGCCAGCAGGACTAGCGGGGGAGGAGAGACCCAGTACTTC. Protein: CASRTSGGGETQYF.

The gene calls are TRBV10-2 and TRBJ2-7, with a possible D match to TRBD1 (5 bases). The CDR3 length is 12 residues. Per germline, CDR1 WSHSY and CDR2 SAAADI. Trimming removed 6 bases at V and 3 bases at J, with 9 bases between. This CDR3 reads CASRDGHYEQYF. The CDR3 DNA reads TGCGCCAGCAGGGACGGACACTACGAGCAGTACTTC.

On this clonotype: This sequence may be a read error, since a much larger clone differs from it by one base. The conserved phenylalanine or tryptophan normally closing the CDR3 is absent here, so this likely arose from a read error. The J gene is TRBJ2-5, the V gene TRBV6-2 or TRBV6-3; D gene unclear. The germline gives CDR1 MNHEY, CDR2 SVGEGT. The CDR3 runs to 14 residues. The V end was cut by 8 bases, the J end by 3 bases, with 16 bases between. CDR3 DNA: TGTGCCAGCCAAAAATGGACGATCGAAGAGACCCAGTACGTC. As protein: CASQKWTIEETQYV.

The rearrangement links TRBV5-5 to TRBJ2-6; D gene ambiguous. The ends were cut back, 2 bases at V and 4 bases at J, with 13 bases in the middle. The germline V gene has CDR1 SGHKS and CDR2 YYEKEE (reference sequence). CDR3 size: 16 residues. The CDR3 loop is CASSLLQSRGANVLTF. The CDR3 DNA reads as TGTGCCAGCAGCTTACTCCAAAGTCGAGGGGCCAACGTCCTGACTTTC.

This clonotype was detected a few times. The V call is TRBV7-2, the J call TRBJ2-1, with 10 positions matching TRBD1. The germline CDR1 and CDR2 sequences are SGHTA and FQGNSA. The CDR3 covers 15 residues. Trimming cost V 5 bases and J 6 bases; bases outside gene matches: 7. The CDR3 region has the DNA TGTGCCAGCAGCCGACAGGGGGCGCCGATCAATGAGCAGTTCTTC. It codes for CASSRQGAPINEQFF.

This clonotype has more than one count but fewer than ten. A much bigger clone sits one base away, suggesting this may be a read error. The chain carries TRBV10-3 and TRBJ2-5, with no clear D. Trimming removed 6 bases at V and 4 bases at J, with 9 bases between. The germline V gene has CDR1 ENHRY and CDR2 SYGVKD. The CDR3 spans 12 residues. For the CDR3, the DNA is TGTGCCATCAGGGAAAAAGGAGAGACCCAGTACTTC. It encodes CAIREKGETQYF.

The chain carries TRBV5-1 and TRBJ1-1; 8 nucleotides match TRBD1. This CDR3 comprises 14 residues. V gave up 4 bases and J gave up 2 bases; unmatched junction bases: 4. CDR1 is SGHRS and CDR2 is YFSETQ in the germline V gene. The CDR3 is CASSRTGHNTEAFF. The CDR3 DNA follows: TGCGCCAGCAGCAGGACAGGGCACAACACTGAAGCTTTCTTT.

This clonotype has more than one count but fewer than ten. V and J are TRBV20-1 and TRBJ2-4, with D tentatively TRBD1 or TRBD2 (6 bases each). The end of the DNA fits TRBJ2-5 better, so the J call may be wrong. The CDR3 runs to 14 residues. Per the germline V gene, CDR1 is DFQATT and CDR2 is SNEGSKA (reference sequence). The CDR3 protein is CSASKGGLGGTQYF. CDR3 bases: TGCAGTGCTAGTAAAGGGGGGCTGGGAGGGACCCAGTACTTC.

The chain uses TRBV29-1 and TRBJ1-5; possibly TRBD1 for D (6 bases). The CDR3 runs to 13 residues. The V end lost 5 bases, the J end lost 3 bases, and 11 bases lay between the germline ends. Per germline, CDR1 SQVTM and CDR2 ANQGSEA. The CDR3 DNA follows: TGCAGCGTTTCGGACAGCCTCAATCAGCCCCAGCATTTT. Translated, it gives CSVSDSLNQPQHF.

This clonotype occurred a few times. The chain uses TRBV20-1 and TRBJ2-6; 10 positions match TRBD2. Germline trimming cut 0 bases from V and 0 bases from J; bases unmatched to any gene: 5. CDR1 is DFQATT, CDR2 SNEGSKA, per germline (reference sequence). The CDR3 spans 18 residues. CDR3 nucleotide sequence: TGCAGTGCTAGAGACCTACTAGCGGGAATCTCTGGGGCCAACGTCCTGACTTTC. Translation gives CSARDLLAGISGANVLTF.

This clonotype was counted only a few times. The chain joins TRBV7-2 to TRBJ2-7; D gene ambiguous. Trimming pared 4 bases from V and 7 bases from J, leaving 14 bases between. Germline CDR1 and CDR2: SGHTA and FQGNSA. The CDR3 consists of 13 residues. CDR3 amino acids: CASSYPGRWEQYF. CDR3 bases: TGTGCCAGCAGCTACCCGGGCCGGTGGGAGCAGTACTTC.

This clonotype showed up many times. The chain carries TRBV10-3 and TRBJ2-7; 10 positions agree with TRBD2. Germline CDR1 ENHRY, CDR2 SYGVKD. V lost 8 bases to trimming and J lost 4 bases; unmatched junction nucleotides: 5. The CDR3 spans 13 residues. The DNA of the CDR3 is TGTGCCATCGGGACTAGCGCCCCATACGAGCAGTACTTC. The encoded protein is CAIGTSAPYEQYF.

The chain joins TRBV19 to TRBJ2-7; 10 nucleotides align to TRBD2. V was clipped by 3 bases and J by 4 bases; unmatched bases: 12. The germline CDR1 and CDR2 sequences are LNHDA and SQIVND (reference sequence). The CDR3 runs to 17 residues. The CDR3 DNA is TGTGCCAGTAGTATCGCCTCACTAGCGGGGCCACCTTACGAGCAGTACTTC. This codes for CASSIASLAGPPYEQYF.

V usage is TRBV15 and J usage is TRBJ2-7; no clear D. The V gene's germline CDR1 is LNHNV and CDR2 YYDKDF (reference sequence). V was pared by 0 bases and J by 2 bases, with 8 bases between. The CDR3 consists of 14 residues. CDR3 in DNA: TGTGCCACCAGCAGAGAATGGGATGCCTACGAGCAGTACTTC. This encodes CATSREWDAYEQYF.

V and J are TRBV12-3 or TRBV12-4 and TRBJ1-5; 8 bases match TRBD1. The CDR3 runs 15 residues. J was trimmed by 4 bases and V by 6 bases; bases with no gene match: 8. The CDR3, as DNA: TGTGCCAGCAGGGGACAGGCACTGTCAAATCAGCCCCAGCATTTT. Protein sequence: CASRGQALSNQPQHF.

Of note for this clonotype: A much larger clone sits a single nucleotide away, making a read error possible. This chain connects TRBV20-1 to TRBJ2-7, with no clear D. This CDR3 is built from 11 residues. Germline loops: CDR1 DFQATT, CDR2 SNEGSKA (reference sequence). Deletions cut 2 bases from V and 1 base from J, with 3 bases between. This CDR3 is CSARKSYEQYF. The CDR3, as DNA: TGCAGTGCTAGAAAGTCCTACGAGCAGTACTTC.

This chain uses TRBV5-1 with TRBJ2-3; 13 bases line up with TRBD2. This CDR3 region has 18 residues. J gave up 0 bases and V 2 bases, and 6 bases lay outside the gene matches. Germline V gene data show CDR1 as SGHRS and CDR2 as YFSETQ. The CDR3 sequence: CASSLGLAGAASTDTQYF. DNA for the CDR3: TGCGCCAGCAGCTTAGGACTAGCGGGAGCCGCTAGCACAGATACGCAGTATTTT.

The chain has TRBV7-6 and TRBJ2-3; D assignment may be TRBD1 or TRBD2 (5 bases each). The CDR3 is 12 residues long. CDR1 and CDR2 (germline): SGHVS, FNYEAQ. Trimming pared 5 bases from V and 10 bases from J, leaving 13 bases between. The CDR3 sequence: CASSKLGDAQYF. The CDR3 coding sequence is TGTGCCAGCAGCAAATTAGGGGACGCGCAGTATTTT.

This clonotype was detected only a few times. This chain links TRBV20-1 with TRBJ2-5; 11 bases fit TRBD2. Germline CDR1 DFQATT, CDR2 SNEGSKA (reference sequence). Trimming at V came to 6 bases and at J to 2 bases, leaving 5 bases not matched to a gene. The CDR3 length is 14 residues. The CDR3 DNA is TGCAGTGCAGTAGCGGGGGGGATGCAAGAGACCCAGTACTTC. This codes for CSAVAGGMQETQYF.

This clonotype occurred a few times. The CDR3 DNA follows: TGTGCCAGCAGCTTAGACAGGGTGCAGCCCCAGCATTTT. Amino acid sequence: CASSLDRVQPQHF. The V call is TRBV7-9, the J call TRBJ1-5, with D possibly being TRBD1 (6 bases). Germline V gene sequence: CDR1 SEHNR, CDR2 FQNEAQ (reference sequence). The V gene lost 1 base and the J gene lost 7 bases, with 8 bases spanning the gap. The CDR3 runs 13 residues.